This TCR beta chain was found in a study of type 1 regulatory T cells. Study-level information: An in vitro protocol generated T-allo10, a Tr1-enriched, alloantigen-specific CD4 T cell product.

A note on this clonotype: Its cognate antigen is unknown.

TCRdb processed the reads anew with MiXCR; each CDR3 protein has one entry. The table shows 20,000 to 25,000 distinct CDR3 sequences, with 72% occurring only once. Graft donor-derived T-allo10 cells were described as host-alloantigen-specific, anergic, and alloantigen-specifically suppressive. This clonotype was obtained from a human donor in good health. Sample: cultured T cells, either the whole culture or a sorted T cell fraction (not recorded which). The subset: Tr1-enriched cell product generated in vitro against host alloantigens.

CDR3 bases: TGTGCCAGCAGCCGCAGACAGGGGAGTAGCACCGGGGAGCTGTTTTTT. Translating it yields CASSRRQGSSTGELFF. This chain connects TRBV6-2 or TRBV6-3 to TRBJ2-2; TRBD1 agrees at 8 bases. Germline loops: CDR1 MNHEY, CDR2 SVGEGT. CDR3 length: 16 residues. The V gene end was trimmed by 6 bases and the J gene end by 4 bases; junction bases not matched to a gene: 10.